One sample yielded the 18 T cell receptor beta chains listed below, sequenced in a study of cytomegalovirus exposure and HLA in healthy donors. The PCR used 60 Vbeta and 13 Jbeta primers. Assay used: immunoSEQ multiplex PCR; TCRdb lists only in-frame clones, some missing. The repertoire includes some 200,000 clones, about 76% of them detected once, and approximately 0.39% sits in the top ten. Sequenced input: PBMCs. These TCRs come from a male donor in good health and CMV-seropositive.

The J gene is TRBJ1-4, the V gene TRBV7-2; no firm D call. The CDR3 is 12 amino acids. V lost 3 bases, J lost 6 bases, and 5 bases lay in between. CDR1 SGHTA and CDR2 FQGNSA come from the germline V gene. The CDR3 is CASSFGDEKLFF. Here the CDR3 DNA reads TGTGCCAGCAGCTTCGGGGATGAAAAACTGTTTTTT. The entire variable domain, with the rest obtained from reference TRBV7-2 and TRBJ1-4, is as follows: GAGVSQSPSNKVTEKGKDVELRCDPISGHTALYWYRQSLGQGLEFLIYFQGNSAPDKSGLPSDRFSAERTGGSVSTLTIQRTQQEDSAVYLCASSFGDEKLFFGSGTQLSVL.

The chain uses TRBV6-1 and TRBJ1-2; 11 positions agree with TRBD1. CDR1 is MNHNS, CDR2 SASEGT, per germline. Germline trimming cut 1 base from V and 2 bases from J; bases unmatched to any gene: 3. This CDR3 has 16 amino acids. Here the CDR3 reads CASSEVGTGGNYGYTF. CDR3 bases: TGTGCCAGCAGTGAAGTTGGGACAGGGGGGAACTATGGCTACACCTTC.

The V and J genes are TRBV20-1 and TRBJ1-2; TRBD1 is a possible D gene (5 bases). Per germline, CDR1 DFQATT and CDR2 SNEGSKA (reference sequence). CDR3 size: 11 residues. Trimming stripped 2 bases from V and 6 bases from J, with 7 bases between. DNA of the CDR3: TGCAGTGCTAGAATCAGGGATGGCTACACCTTC. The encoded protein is CSARIRDGYTF.

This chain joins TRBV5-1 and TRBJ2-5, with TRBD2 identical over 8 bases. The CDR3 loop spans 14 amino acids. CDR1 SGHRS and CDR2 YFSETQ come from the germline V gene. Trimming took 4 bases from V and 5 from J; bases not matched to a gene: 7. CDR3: CASSPGAGAETQYF. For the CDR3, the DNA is TGCGCCAGCAGCCCTGGAGCGGGGGCGGAGACCCAGTACTTC.

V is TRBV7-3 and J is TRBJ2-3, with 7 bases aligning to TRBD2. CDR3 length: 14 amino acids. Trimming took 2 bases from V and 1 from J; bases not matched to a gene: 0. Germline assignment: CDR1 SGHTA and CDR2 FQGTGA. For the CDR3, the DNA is TGTGCCAGCAGCTTAGCGGGGGGCACAGATACGCAGTATTTT. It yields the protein CASSLAGGTDTQYF.

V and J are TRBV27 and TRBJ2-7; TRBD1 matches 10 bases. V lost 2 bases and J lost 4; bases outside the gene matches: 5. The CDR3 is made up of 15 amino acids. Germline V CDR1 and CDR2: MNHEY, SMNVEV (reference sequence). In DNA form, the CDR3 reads TGTGCCAGCAGTTTACTGGGACAGGGGTTGTACGAGCAGTACTTC. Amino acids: CASSLLGQGLYEQYF.

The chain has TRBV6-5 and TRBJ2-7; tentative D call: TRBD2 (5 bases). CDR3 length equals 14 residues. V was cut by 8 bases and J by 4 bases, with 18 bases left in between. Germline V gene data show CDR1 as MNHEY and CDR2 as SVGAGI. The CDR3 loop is CASAWTGRSYEQYF. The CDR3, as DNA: TGTGCCAGCGCCTGGACTGGACGGAGTTACGAGCAGTACTTC.

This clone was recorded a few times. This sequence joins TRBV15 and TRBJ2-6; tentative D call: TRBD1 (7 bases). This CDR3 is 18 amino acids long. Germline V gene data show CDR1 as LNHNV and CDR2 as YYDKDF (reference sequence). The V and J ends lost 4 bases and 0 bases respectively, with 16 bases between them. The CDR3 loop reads CATSTPRDSYSGANVLTF. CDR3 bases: TGTGCCACCAGCACCCCGCGGGACAGCTACTCTGGGGCCAACGTCCTGACTTTC.

The CDR3 region is CASRRSNTGELFF. The CDR3 DNA follows: TGTGCCAGCAGGAGGTCGAACACCGGGGAGCTGTTTTTT. V is TRBV6-5 and J is TRBJ2-2; unclear D gene. V lost 6 bases to trimming and J lost 0 bases, with 5 bases between them. CDR3 size: 13 residues. The germline gives CDR1 MNHEY, CDR2 SVGAGI.

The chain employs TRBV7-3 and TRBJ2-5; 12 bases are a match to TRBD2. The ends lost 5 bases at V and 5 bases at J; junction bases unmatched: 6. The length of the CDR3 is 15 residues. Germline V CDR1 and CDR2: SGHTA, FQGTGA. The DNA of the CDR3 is TGTGCCAGCAGCCTACTAGCGGGGGGTTTCGAGACCCAGTACTTC. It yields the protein CASSLLAGGFETQYF.

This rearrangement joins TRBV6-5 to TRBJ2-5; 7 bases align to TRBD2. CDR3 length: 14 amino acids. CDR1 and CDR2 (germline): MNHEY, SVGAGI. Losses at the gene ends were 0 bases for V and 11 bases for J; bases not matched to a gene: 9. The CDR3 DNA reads TGTGCCAGCAGTTACTCAAGGGCGGGGCGGGAGCAGTACTTC. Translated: CASSYSRAGREQYF.

The CDR3 here is CASSVATGTNLERDYTF. The CDR3, as DNA: TGTGCCAGCAGCGTAGCTACAGGGACGAACCTTGAAAGGGACTACACCTTC. The chain recombines TRBV9 with TRBJ1-2, with D maybe TRBD1 (6 bases). V lost 0 bases to trimming and J lost 10 bases, with 25 bases between them. Germline CDR1 SGDLS, CDR2 YYNGEE. The CDR3 extends over 17 amino acids.

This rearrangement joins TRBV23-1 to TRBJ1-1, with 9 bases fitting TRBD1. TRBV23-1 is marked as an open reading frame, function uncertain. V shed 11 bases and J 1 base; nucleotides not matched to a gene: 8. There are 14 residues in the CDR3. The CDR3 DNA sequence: TGCGCCCACGAGGGGGGACAGGGGAACACTGAAGCTTTCTTT. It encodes CAHEGGQGNTEAFF.

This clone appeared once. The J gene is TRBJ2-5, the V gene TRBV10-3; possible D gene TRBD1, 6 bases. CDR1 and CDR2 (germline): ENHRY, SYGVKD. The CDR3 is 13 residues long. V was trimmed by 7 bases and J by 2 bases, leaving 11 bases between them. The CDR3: CAIMGAPQETQYF. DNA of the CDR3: TGTGCCATCATGGGGGCACCTCAAGAGACCCAGTACTTC.

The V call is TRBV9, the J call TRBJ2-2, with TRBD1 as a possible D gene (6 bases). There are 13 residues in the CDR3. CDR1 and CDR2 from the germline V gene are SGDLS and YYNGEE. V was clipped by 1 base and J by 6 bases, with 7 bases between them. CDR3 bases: TGTGCCAGCAGCGTATCAGGGGCCGGGGAGCTGTTTTTT. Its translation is CASSVSGAGELFF.

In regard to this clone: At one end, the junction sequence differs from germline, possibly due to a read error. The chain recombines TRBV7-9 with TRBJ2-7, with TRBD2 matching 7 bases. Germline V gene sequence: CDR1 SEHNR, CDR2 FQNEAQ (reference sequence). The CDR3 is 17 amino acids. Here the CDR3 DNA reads TGTTCCAGCAGCTTCCCGACTAGCAGGAGGTCTGAGGGTGAGCAGTACTTC. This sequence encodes CSSSFPTSRRSEGEQYF.

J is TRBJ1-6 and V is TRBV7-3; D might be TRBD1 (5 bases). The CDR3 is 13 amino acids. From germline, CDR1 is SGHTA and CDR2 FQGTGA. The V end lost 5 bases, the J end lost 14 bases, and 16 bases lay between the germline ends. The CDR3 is CASSNGDPGALHF. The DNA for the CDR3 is TGTGCCAGCAGCAATGGGGACCCGGGAGCCCTCCACTTT.

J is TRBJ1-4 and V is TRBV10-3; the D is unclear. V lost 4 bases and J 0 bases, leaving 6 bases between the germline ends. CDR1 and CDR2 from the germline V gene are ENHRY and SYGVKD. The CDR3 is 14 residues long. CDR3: CAISGDPTNEKLFF. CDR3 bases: TGTGCCATCAGTGGAGATCCAACTAATGAAAAACTGTTTTTT.